The 21 T cell receptor beta chains below all came from one sample that was sequenced in a study of patients and donors after allogeneic stem cell transplantation. TCRdb recomputed calls from the RT-PCR reads with MiXCR, one row per CDR3 protein. The sample holds about 410,000 distinct CDR3 sequences; around 16% are singletons and the top ten take 7.2%. Sequenced material: blood, either unsorted or a sorted T cell fraction (not recorded which). Every receptor here comes from a human donor who was either an allogeneic HSCT recipient or a stem cell or donor lymphocyte infusion donor (not recorded which). It is not recorded whose cells these are; they may come from a transplant donor.

This clonotype was counted between two and nine times. This chain links TRBV20-1 with TRBJ2-5; 9 bases are shared with TRBD1. The CDR3 covers 13 residues. V lost 0 bases and J lost 5; bases outside the gene matches: 1. Germline CDR1 and CDR2: DFQATT and SNEGSKA (reference sequence). Here the CDR3 reads CSARDDRGETQYF. The CDR3 DNA is TGCAGTGCTAGAGACGACAGGGGGGAGACCCAGTACTTC.

This clonotype was detected a few times. This chain connects TRBV18 to TRBJ1-1, with D possibly matching TRBD1 (6 bases). Per germline, CDR1 KGHSH and CDR2 LQKENI. Trimming pared 3 bases from V and 4 bases from J, leaving 9 bases between. The CDR3 length is 13 residues. Written as DNA, the CDR3 is TGTGCCAGCTCACCCGGGGGGCCCACTGAAGCTTTCTTT. This gives the protein CASSPGGPTEAFF.

This clonotype has more than one count but fewer than ten. V is TRBV4-1 and J is TRBJ2-2; a weak D match, TRBD2 (6 bases). The germline gives CDR1 MGHRA, CDR2 YSYEKL. V shed 4 bases and J shed 7 bases, with 22 bases lying between them. This CDR3 has 17 residues. The CDR3: CASSPIRGGLASGELFF. CDR3 bases: TGCGCCAGCAGCCCAATTAGAGGCGGTCTAGCGAGCGGGGAGCTGTTTTTT.

This clonotype occurred a few times. This rearrangement joins TRBV27 to TRBJ2-1; TRBD2 is a possible D gene (6 bases). The CDR3 loop spans 15 amino acids. The V gene lost 8 bases and the J gene lost 7 bases, with 21 bases spanning the gap. The germline V gene has CDR1 MNHEY and CDR2 SMNVEV (reference sequence). The CDR3: CASRVRRDGGNEQFF. The CDR3 nucleotides are TGTGCCAGCCGAGTCCGGCGCGATGGAGGGAATGAGCAGTTCTTC.

This clonotype was recorded a few times. The chain couples TRBV5-1 to TRBJ2-7; possibly TRBD2 for D (5 bases). Looked up from germline, CDR1 is SGHRS and CDR2 is YFSETQ. V gave up 4 bases and J gave up 4 bases, with 18 bases separating them. This CDR3 spans 15 amino acids. CDR3 sequence: CASSPRGRLDYEQYF. In nucleotides, the CDR3 is TGCGCCAGCAGCCCACGGGGAAGGTTGGATTACGAGCAGTACTTC.

The chain employs TRBV6-5 and TRBJ2-3; D is unclear. Between the trimmed V and J ends, which lost 1 base and 8 bases, there was a span of 4 bases. The CDR3 consists of 11 residues. Looked up from germline, CDR1 is MNHEY and CDR2 is SVGAGI. Here the CDR3 DNA reads TGTGCCAGCAGTTACTTTGGTACGCAGTATTTT. Translated: CASSYFGTQYF.

This clonotype occurred many times. The rearrangement joins TRBV5-1 to TRBJ2-1, with D perhaps matching TRBD1 (5 bases). V was cut by 4 bases and J by 4 bases, with 24 bases left in between. The germline V gene encodes CDR1 SGHRS and CDR2 YFSETQ. The CDR3 covers 18 residues. CDR3 nucleotides: TGCGCCAGCAGCCAGTTGCCGATCCAGGGTAGGGATTACAATGAGCAGTTCTTC. This encodes CASSQLPIQGRDYNEQFF. Looking up the rest from reference TRBV5-1 and TRBJ2-1 gives the full variable domain: KAGVTQTPRYLIKTRGQQVTLSCSPISGHRSVSWYQQTPGQGLQFLFEYFSETQRNKGNFPGRFSGRQFSNSRSEMNVSTLELGDSALYLCASSQLPIQGRDYNEQFFGPGTRLTVL.

For the CDR3, the DNA is TGTGCCAGCAGTTCTGACAGGGGAATTGAAGCTTTCTTT. Protein: CASSSDRGIEAFF. The chain links TRBV7-3 to TRBJ1-1; TRBD1 agrees at 8 bases. In germline, CDR1 is SGHTA, CDR2 FQGTGA. This CDR3 contains 13 residues. Trimming at V came to 6 bases and at J to 7 bases, leaving 7 bases not matched to a gene.

The genes are TRBV3-1 and TRBJ1-2; the D is unclear. Trimming shortened V by 1 base and J by 5 bases, and 8 bases separated the two germline ends. The germline V gene encodes CDR1 LGHDT and CDR2 YNNKEL (reference sequence). The CDR3 covers 13 residues. CDR3 in amino acids: CASSQGRFYGYTF. CDR3 coding DNA: TGTGCCAGCAGCCAAGGGCGGTTTTATGGCTACACCTTC.

This rearrangement joins TRBV11-1 to TRBJ2-6; maybe TRBD2 (7 bases). CDR3 length: 18 amino acids. V gave up 4 bases and J gave up 2 bases, with 18 bases separating them. Germline values: CDR1 SGHAT, CDR2 FQDESV (reference sequence). The CDR3 here is CASSSEGGGGTGANVLTF. For the CDR3, the DNA is TGTGCCAGCAGCTCAGAAGGTGGGGGGGGCACTGGGGCCAACGTCCTGACTTTC.

Written as DNA, the CDR3 is TGTGCCAGCTCACCTCCCAGGGGTGGCTACACCTTC. Translated, it gives CASSPPRGGYTF. The chain is built from TRBV18 and TRBJ1-2; tentative D call: TRBD1 (6 bases). The V end was cut by 3 bases, the J end by 7 bases, with 9 bases between. CDR3 size: 12 residues. Germline V gene data show CDR1 as KGHSH and CDR2 as LQKENI.

This clonotype was seen a few times. The chain employs TRBV9 and TRBJ2-1; unclear D gene. Looked up from germline, CDR1 is SGDLS and CDR2 is YYNGEE. The CDR3 runs to 15 residues. With 1 base removed from V and 0 bases from J, the gap between germline ends came to 8 bases. CDR3 region: CASSVRQSSYNEQFF. The CDR3 region has the DNA TGTGCCAGCAGCGTACGTCAGAGCTCCTACAATGAGCAGTTCTTC. The whole variable domain, filled in from reference TRBV9 and TRBJ2-1, reads DSGVTQTPKHLITATGQRVTLRCSPRSGDLSVYWYQQSLDQGLQFLIQYYNGEERAKGNILERFSAQQFPDLHSELNLSSLELGDSALYFCASSVRQSSYNEQFFGPGTRLTVL.

CDR3 bases: TGTGCCAGCAGGCATAGTGCGGCGCAACTCTCCTACAATGAGCAGTTCTTC. It codes for CASRHSAAQLSYNEQFF. V and J are TRBV7-9 and TRBJ2-1; D gene uncertain. The CDR3 has 17 residues. Trimming stripped 6 bases from V and 0 bases from J, with 18 bases between. From germline, CDR1 is SEHNR and CDR2 FQNEAQ (reference sequence).

The chain uses TRBV20-1 and TRBJ2-7, with TRBD1 identical over 9 bases. There are 14 residues in the CDR3. Germline assignment: CDR1 DFQATT and CDR2 SNEGSKA (reference sequence). Trimming removed 6 bases from V and 7 bases from J; junction bases left unmatched: 13. CDR3 coding DNA: TGCAGTGCCCTCCCGGGACAGGGTTTAGGTGAGCAGTACTTC. It is translated as CSALPGQGLGEQYF.

V is TRBV29-1 and J is TRBJ1-2; maybe TRBD1 (5 bases). Germline CDR1 SQVTM, CDR2 ANQGSEA. The CDR3 has 13 amino acids. V dropped 4 bases and J dropped 6 bases, with 15 bases sitting between them. CDR3 region: CSVGASWGNGYTF. The CDR3 DNA is TGCAGCGTTGGGGCTTCTTGGGGGAATGGCTACACCTTC.

The rearrangement joins TRBV30 to TRBJ2-7; 7 nucleotides align to TRBD1. The CDR3 runs to 12 residues. V gave up 4 bases and J gave up 3 bases; unmatched junction bases: 3. Germline-derived CDR1 and CDR2 are GTSNPN and SVGIG (reference sequence). Written as DNA, the CDR3 is TGTGCCTGGACCGGGACAGTCTACGAGCAGTACTTC. It is translated as CAWTGTVYEQYF.

This clonotype turned up a few times. The chain combines TRBV14 with TRBJ1-1, with 9 bases lining up with TRBD1. The germline gives CDR1 SGHDN, CDR2 FVKESK. The CDR3 is 15 amino acids. The junction had 6 bases not matched to a gene; V was cut back by 4 bases and J by 3 bases. CDR3 DNA: TGTGCCAGCAGCCCATTACAGGGGGCAGACACTGAAGCTTTCTTT. Residues: CASSPLQGADTEAFF.

This clonotype has just a few counts. The rearrangement uses TRBV10-3 and TRBJ1-1, with D unresolved. Germline V CDR1 and CDR2: ENHRY, SYGVKD. Trimming cost V 10 bases and J 2 bases, with 14 bases left between them. The CDR3 consists of 13 residues. The CDR3 reads CATRQKGNTEAFF. The DNA of the CDR3 is TGTGCCACCCGCCAAAAGGGTAACACTGAAGCTTTCTTT.

In this sample, this clonotype turned up a few times. This chain connects TRBV6-1 to TRBJ1-2; 9 bases are a match to TRBD1. The CDR3 consists of 15 residues. Germline CDR1 and CDR2: MNHNS and SASEGT. V gave up 3 bases and J gave up 6 bases; unmatched junction bases: 8. The CDR3 loop reads CASSDGDRVPHGYTF. The CDR3 DNA sequence: TGTGCCAGCAGTGATGGGGACAGGGTACCCCATGGCTACACCTTC.

This clonotype appeared many times. The chain links TRBV5-5 to TRBJ2-1; 7 nucleotides agree with TRBD1. J lost 5 bases, V lost 0 bases, and 11 bases had no gene match. The CDR3 runs to 17 residues. Germline CDR1 reads SGHKS; CDR2 reads YYEKEE (reference sequence). The CDR3 region has the DNA TGTGCCAGCAGCTTGGCAGGGGGTCGGTCTAGGAACAATGAGCAGTTCTTC. Protein product: CASSLAGGRSRNNEQFF.

This clonotype was recorded only once. V gene TRBV4-3 combines with J gene TRBJ1-1; D remains unclear. This CDR3 comprises 15 residues. V lost 2 bases to trimming and J lost 0 bases, with 10 bases between them. From germline, CDR1 is LGHNA and CDR2 YSLEER. The CDR3, as DNA: TGCGCCAGCAGCCAAAGACACCTGTTGAACACTGAAGCTTTCTTT. Amino acids: CASSQRHLLNTEAFF.